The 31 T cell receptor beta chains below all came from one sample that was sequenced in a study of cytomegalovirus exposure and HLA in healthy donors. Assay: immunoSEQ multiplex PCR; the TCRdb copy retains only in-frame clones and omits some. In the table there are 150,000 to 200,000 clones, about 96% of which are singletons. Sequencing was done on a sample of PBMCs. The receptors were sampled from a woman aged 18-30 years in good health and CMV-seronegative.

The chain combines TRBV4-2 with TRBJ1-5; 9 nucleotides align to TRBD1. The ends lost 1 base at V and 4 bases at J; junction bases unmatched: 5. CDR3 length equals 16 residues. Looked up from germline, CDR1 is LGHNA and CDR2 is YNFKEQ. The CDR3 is CASSQVRQGGNQPQHF. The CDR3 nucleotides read TGTGCCAGCAGCCAAGTGCGACAGGGGGGGAATCAGCCCCAGCATTTT.

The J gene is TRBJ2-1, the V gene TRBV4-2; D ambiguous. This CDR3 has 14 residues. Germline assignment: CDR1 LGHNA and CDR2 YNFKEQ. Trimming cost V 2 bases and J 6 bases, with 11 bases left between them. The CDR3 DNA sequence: TGTGCCAGCAGCCAACTCTCGTACAGCAATGAGCAGTTCTTC. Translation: CASSQLSYSNEQFF.

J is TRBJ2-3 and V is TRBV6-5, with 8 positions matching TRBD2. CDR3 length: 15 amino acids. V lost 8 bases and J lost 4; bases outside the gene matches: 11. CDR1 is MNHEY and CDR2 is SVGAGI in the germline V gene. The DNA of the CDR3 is TGTGCCAGCTCCCGGGGTAGCGGGGCGTCAGATACGCAGTATTTT. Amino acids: CASSRGSGASDTQYF.

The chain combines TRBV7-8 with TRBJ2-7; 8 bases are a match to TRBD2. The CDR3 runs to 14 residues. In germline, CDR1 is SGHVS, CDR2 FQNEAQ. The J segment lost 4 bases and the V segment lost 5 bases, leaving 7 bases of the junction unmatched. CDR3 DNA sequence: TGTGCCAGCAGCGAGCCGGGGGGGTGGTACGAGCAGTACTTC. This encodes CASSEPGGWYEQYF.

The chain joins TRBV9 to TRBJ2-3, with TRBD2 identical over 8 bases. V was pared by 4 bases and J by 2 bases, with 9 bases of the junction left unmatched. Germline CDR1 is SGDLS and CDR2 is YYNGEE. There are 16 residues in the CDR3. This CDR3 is CASSPFGRGATDTQYF. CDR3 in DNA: TGTGCCAGCAGCCCCTTTGGGCGGGGGGCCACAGATACGCAGTATTTT.

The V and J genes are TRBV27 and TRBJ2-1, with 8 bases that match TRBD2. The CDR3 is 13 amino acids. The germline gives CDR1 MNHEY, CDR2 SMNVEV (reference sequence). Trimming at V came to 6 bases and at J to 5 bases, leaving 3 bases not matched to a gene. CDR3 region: CASSLGLDNEQFF. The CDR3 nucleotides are TGTGCCAGCAGCCTGGGACTAGACAATGAGCAGTTCTTC.

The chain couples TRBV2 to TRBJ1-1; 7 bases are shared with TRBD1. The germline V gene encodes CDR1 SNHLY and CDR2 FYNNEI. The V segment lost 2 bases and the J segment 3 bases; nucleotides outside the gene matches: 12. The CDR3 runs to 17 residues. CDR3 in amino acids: CASSEKRRQGLDTEAFF. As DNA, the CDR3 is TGTGCCAGCAGTGAAAAACGACGACAGGGTTTGGACACTGAAGCTTTCTTT.

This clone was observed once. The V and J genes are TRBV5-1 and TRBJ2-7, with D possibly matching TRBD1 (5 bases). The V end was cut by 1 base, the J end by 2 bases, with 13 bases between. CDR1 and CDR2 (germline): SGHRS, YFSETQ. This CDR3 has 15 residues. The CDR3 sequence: CASSLRSGQPYEQYF. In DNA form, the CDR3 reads TGCGCCAGCAGCTTGAGGTCAGGACAACCCTACGAGCAGTACTTC.

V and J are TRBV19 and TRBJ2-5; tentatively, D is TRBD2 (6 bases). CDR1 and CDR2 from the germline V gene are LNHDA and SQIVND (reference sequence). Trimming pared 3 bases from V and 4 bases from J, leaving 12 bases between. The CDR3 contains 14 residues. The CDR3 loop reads CASSIGGPAETQYF. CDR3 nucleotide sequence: TGTGCCAGTAGTATCGGGGGACCAGCAGAGACCCAGTACTTC.

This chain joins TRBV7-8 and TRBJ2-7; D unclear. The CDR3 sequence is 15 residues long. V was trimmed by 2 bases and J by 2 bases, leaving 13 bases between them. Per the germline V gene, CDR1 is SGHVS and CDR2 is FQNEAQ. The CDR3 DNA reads TGTGCCAGCAGCTTAACTTCAGGCCCGCCCTACGAGCAGTACTTC. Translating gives CASSLTSGPPYEQYF.

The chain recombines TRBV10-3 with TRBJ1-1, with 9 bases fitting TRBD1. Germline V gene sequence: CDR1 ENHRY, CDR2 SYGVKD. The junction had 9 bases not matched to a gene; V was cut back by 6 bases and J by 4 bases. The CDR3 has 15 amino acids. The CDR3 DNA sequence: TGTGCCATCAGGGCGGACAGGGGAAGGAGCACTGAAGCTTTCTTT. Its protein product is CAIRADRGRSTEAFF.

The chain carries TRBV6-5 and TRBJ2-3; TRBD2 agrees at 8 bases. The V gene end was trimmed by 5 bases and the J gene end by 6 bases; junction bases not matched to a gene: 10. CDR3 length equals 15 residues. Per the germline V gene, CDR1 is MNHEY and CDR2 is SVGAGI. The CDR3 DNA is TGTGCCAGCAGTCTCCTCAGCGGGGGTGGCGATACGCAGTATTTT. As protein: CASSLLSGGGDTQYF.

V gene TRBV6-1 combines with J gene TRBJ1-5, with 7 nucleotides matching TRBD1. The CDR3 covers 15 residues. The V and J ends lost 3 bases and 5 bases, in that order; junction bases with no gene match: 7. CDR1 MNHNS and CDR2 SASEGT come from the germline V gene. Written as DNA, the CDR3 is TGTGCCAGCAGTGACCGGGACAGTTATTATCAGCCCCAGCATTTT. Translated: CASSDRDSYYQPQHF.

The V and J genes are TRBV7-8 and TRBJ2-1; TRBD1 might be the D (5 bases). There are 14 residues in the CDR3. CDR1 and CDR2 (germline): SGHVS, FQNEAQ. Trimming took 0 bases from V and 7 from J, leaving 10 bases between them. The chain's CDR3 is CASSLAPPGNEQFF. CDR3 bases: TGTGCCAGCAGCTTAGCCCCACCAGGGAATGAGCAGTTCTTC.

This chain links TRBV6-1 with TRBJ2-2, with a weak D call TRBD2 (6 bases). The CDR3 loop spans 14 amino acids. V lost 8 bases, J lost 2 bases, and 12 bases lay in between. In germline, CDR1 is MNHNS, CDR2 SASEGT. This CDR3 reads CASEGTPNTGELFF. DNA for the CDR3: TGTGCCAGCGAAGGGACTCCCAACACCGGGGAGCTGTTTTTT.

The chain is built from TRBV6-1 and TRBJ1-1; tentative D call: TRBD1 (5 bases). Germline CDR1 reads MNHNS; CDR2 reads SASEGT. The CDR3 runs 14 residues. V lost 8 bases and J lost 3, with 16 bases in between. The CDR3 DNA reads TGTGCCAGCCCTGGGGAGGGGAGGTACACTGAAGCTTTCTTT. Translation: CASPGEGRYTEAFF.

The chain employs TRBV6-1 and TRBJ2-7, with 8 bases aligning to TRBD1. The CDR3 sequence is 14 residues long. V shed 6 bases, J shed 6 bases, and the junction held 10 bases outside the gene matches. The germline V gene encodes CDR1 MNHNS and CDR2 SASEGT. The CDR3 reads CASRKTGAIFEQYF. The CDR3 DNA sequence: TGTGCCAGCAGGAAGACAGGGGCTATTTTCGAGCAGTACTTC.

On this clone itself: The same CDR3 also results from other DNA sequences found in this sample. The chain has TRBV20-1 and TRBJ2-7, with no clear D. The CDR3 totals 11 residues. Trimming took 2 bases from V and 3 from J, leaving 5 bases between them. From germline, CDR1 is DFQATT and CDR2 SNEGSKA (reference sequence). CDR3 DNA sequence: TGCAGTGCTAGACTTAGCTACGAGCAGTACTTC. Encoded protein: CSARLSYEQYF.

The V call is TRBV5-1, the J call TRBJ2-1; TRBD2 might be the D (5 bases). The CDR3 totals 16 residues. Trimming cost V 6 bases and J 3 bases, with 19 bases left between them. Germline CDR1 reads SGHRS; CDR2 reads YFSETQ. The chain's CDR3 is CASTWEPSSNYNEQFF. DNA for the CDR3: TGCGCCAGCACCTGGGAGCCCTCGTCGAACTACAATGAGCAGTTCTTC. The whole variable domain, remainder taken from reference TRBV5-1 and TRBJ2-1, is KAGVTQTPRYLIKTRGQQVTLSCSPISGHRSVSWYQQTPGQGLQFLFEYFSETQRNKGNFPGRFSGRQFSNSRSEMNVSTLELGDSALYLCASTWEPSSNYNEQFFGPGTRLTVL.

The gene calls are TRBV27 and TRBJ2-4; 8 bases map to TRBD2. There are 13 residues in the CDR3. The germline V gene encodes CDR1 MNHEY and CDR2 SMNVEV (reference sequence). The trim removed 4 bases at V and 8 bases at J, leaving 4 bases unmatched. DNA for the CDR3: TGTGCCAGCAGTTCCCCCGGGGGGGACATTCAGTACTTC. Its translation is CASSSPGGDIQYF.

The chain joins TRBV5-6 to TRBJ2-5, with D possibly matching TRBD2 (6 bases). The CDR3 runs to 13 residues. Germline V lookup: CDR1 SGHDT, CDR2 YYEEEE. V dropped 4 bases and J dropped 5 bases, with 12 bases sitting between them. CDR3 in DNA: TGTGCCAGCAGCGCGGGACCCGGGGAGACCCAGTACTTC. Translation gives CASSAGPGETQYF.

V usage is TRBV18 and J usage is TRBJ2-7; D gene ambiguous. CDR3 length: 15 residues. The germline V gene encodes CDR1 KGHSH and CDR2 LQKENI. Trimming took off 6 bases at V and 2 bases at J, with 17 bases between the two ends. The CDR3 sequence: CASSGPVRSTYEQYF. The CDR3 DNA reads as TGTGCCAGCTCCGGTCCCGTAAGATCGACCTACGAGCAGTACTTC.

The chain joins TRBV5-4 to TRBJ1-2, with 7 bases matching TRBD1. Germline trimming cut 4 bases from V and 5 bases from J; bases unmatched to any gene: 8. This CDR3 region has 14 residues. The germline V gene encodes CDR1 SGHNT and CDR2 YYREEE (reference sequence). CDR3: CASSAWTGLYGYTF. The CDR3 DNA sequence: TGTGCCAGCAGCGCTTGGACAGGTCTATATGGCTACACCTTC.

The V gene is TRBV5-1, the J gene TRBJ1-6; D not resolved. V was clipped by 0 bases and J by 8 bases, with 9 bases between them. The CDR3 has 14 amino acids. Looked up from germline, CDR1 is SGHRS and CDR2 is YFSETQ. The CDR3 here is CASSLAGRDSPLHF. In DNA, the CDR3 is TGCGCCAGCAGCTTGGCTGGGCGGGATTCACCCCTCCACTTT.

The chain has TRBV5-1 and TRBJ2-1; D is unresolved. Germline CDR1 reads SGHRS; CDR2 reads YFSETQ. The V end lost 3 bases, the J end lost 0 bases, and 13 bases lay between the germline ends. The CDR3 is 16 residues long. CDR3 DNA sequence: TGCGCCAGCAGCTCTTCGACTGCCAACTCCTACAATGAGCAGTTCTTC. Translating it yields CASSSSTANSYNEQFF.

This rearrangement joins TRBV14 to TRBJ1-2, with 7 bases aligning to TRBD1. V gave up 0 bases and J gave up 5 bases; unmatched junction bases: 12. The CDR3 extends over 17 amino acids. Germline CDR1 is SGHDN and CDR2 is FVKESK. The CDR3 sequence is CASSQDSVATGRYGYTF. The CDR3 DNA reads TGTGCCAGCAGCCAAGATTCAGTAGCGACAGGGAGGTATGGCTACACCTTC. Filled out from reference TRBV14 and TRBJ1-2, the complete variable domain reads EAGVTQFPSHSVIEKGQTVTLRCDPISGHDNLYWYRRVMGKEIKFLLHFVKESKQDESGMPNNRFLAERTGGTYSTLKVQPAELEDSGVYFCASSQDSVATGRYGYTFGSGTRLTVV.

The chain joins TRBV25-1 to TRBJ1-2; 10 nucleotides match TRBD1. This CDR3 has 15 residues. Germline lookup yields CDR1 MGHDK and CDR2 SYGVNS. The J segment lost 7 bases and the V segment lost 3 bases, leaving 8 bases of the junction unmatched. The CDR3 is CASSDPGTGERGYTF. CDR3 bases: TGTGCCAGCAGTGACCCCGGGACAGGGGAGCGTGGCTACACCTTC.

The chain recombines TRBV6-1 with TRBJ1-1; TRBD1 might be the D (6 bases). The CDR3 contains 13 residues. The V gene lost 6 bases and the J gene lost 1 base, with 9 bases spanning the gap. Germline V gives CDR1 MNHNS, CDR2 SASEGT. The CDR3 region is CASSRRGNTEAFF. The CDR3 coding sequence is TGTGCCAGCAGCCGCAGGGGGAACACTGAAGCTTTCTTT.

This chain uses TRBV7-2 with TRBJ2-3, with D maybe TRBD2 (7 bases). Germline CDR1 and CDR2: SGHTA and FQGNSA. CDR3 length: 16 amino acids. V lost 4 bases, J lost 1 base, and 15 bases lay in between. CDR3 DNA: TGTGCCAGCAGCTCCCTGGGGGGGGCGGGCACAGATACGCAGTATTTT. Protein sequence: CASSSLGGAGTDTQYF.

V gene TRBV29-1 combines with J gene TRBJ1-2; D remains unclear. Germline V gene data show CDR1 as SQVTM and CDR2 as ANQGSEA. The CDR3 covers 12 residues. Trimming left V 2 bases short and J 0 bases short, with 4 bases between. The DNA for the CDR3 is TGCAGCGTTGAACAGGCTAACTATGGCTACACCTTC. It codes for CSVEQANYGYTF.

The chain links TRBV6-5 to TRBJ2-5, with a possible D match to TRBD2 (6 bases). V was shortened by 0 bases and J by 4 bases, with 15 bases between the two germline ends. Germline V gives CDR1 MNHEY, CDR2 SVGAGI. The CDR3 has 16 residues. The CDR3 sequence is CASSYSSGGVGETQYF. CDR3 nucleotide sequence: TGTGCCAGCAGTTACTCATCGGGCGGGGTGGGAGAGACCCAGTACTTC.